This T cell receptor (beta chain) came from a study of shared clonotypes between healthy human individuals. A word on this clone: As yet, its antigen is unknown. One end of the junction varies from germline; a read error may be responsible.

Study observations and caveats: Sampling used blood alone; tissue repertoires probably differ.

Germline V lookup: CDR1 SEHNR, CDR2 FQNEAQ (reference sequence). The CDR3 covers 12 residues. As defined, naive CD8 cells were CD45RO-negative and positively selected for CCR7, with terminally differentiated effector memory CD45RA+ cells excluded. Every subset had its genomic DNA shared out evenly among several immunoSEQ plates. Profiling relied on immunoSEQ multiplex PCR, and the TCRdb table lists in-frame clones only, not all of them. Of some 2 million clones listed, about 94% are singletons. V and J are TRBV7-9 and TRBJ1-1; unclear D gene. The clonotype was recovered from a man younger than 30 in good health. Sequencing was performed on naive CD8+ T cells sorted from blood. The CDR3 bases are TGTGCCAGCAGCTTAGAGAACTCTGAAGCTTTCTTT. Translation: CASSLENSEAFF.